This entry lists 4 T cell receptor beta chains sequenced from one sample in a study of glioma-infiltrating T cells. Using RNA template, CDR3s of TCR alpha and beta were amplified with iRepertoire arm-PCR. TCRdb reanalysed the multiplex PCR reads using MiXCR and keeps one entry per CDR3 protein. The sample has fewer than 200,000 distinct CDR3 sequences, more than 35% seen once; the top ten hold over 4%. The sequencing sample was made of glioma tissue, nonneoplastic brain tissue, or PBMCs (not recorded which). Every receptor here comes from a human donor with low-grade glioma or glioblastoma, undergoing nonglioma brain surgery, or in good health (not recorded which).

Many counts were recorded for this clonotype. This sequence joins TRBV12-3 or TRBV12-4 and TRBJ1-3, with a tentative D call TRBD1 (6 bases). The CDR3 runs 13 residues. V was clipped by 7 bases and J by 4 bases, with 11 bases between them. The CDR3 loop is CASTGGGGNTIYF. The CDR3 region has the DNA TGTGCCAGCACCGGGGGCGGAGGAAACACCATATATTTT.

This rearrangement joins TRBV9 to TRBJ2-2; no definite D call. Germline CDR1 SGDLS, CDR2 YYNGEE. V lost 3 bases and J lost 0, with 9 bases in between. The length of the CDR3 is 15 residues. For the CDR3, the DNA is TGTGCCAGCAGCGATATTACAGCGAACACCGGGGAGCTGTTTTTT. Amino acids: CASSDITANTGELFF.

Turning to this clonotype: This could be a read error, since a much larger clone is one nucleotide away. The chain carries TRBV7-2 and TRBJ2-1; D is perhaps TRBD1 (5 bases). The CDR3 covers 14 residues. CDR1 and CDR2 (germline): SGHTA, FQGNSA. The CDR3, as DNA: TGTGCCAGCAGCTTAGGACAGACCTACAATGAGCGGTTCTTC. Translated: CASSLGQTYNERFF. Supplemented by reference TRBV7-2 and TRBJ2-1, the full variable domain reads GAGVSQSPSNKVTEKGKDVELRCDPISGHTALYWYRQSLGQGLEFLIYFQGNSAPDKSGLPSDRFSAERTGGSVSTLTIQRTQQEDSAVYLCASSLGQTYNERFFGPGTRLTVL.

Worth noting for this clonotype: A much larger clone differs by one base, so this may be a read error. The chain recombines TRBV28 with TRBJ2-1; D gene unclear. The V end lost 4 bases, the J end lost 6 bases, and 13 bases lay between the germline ends. Germline V gene sequence: CDR1 MDHEN, CDR2 SYDVKM. The CDR3 covers 14 residues. The CDR3, as DNA: TGTGCCAGCAGTTACTTTGGAGCCGTCAATGAGCAGTTCTTC. Translated: CASSYFGAVNEQFF.